The 10 T cell receptor beta chains given below trace back to one sample, sequenced in a study of response to subunit inactivated influenza vaccine. In TCRdb, the RT-PCR reads were re-called with MiXCR into one record per CDR3 protein. Seen here are some 180,000 distinct CDR3 sequences, around a tenth observed once, and the top ten hold about a tenth. This specimen consisted of non-naive T cells sorted from PBMCs, obtained on the day of vaccination. All receptors derive from a man over 45 who received an inactivated influenza vaccine.

There are a few counts of this clonotype. J is TRBJ2-1 and V is TRBV4-2; 9 positions match TRBD2. Germline V CDR1 and CDR2: LGHNA, YNFKEQ. Trimming cost V 0 bases and J 6 bases; bases outside gene matches: 6. The CDR3 is 16 amino acids. CDR3 in amino acids: CASSQDFSGGFNEQFF. DNA of the CDR3: TGTGCCAGCAGCCAAGACTTCAGCGGGGGGTTCAATGAGCAGTTCTTC.

The chain uses TRBV18 and TRBJ2-1, with 11 bases aligning to TRBD2. The CDR3 spans 16 residues. V was pared by 6 bases and J by 3 bases, with 7 bases of the junction left unmatched. Germline assignment: CDR1 KGHSH and CDR2 LQKENI. The CDR3 protein is CASSQELAGDYNEQFF. CDR3 nucleotide sequence: TGTGCCAGCTCTCAAGAACTAGCGGGGGACTACAATGAGCAGTTCTTC.

The chain links TRBV30 to TRBJ2-3; maybe TRBD2 (6 bases). The CDR3 runs to 14 residues. Germline-derived CDR1 and CDR2 are GTSNPN and SVGIG (reference sequence). Trimming stripped 6 bases from V and 3 bases from J, with 16 bases between. For the CDR3, the DNA is TGTGCCTGCCAGGGACTGGGGAGGACAGATACGCAGTATTTT. It codes for CACQGLGRTDTQYF.

This chain links TRBV5-1 with TRBJ1-1; D is unresolved. Trimming took off 0 bases at V and 1 base at J, with 7 bases between the two ends. Germline V gene lookup returns CDR1 SGHRS and CDR2 YFSETQ. CDR3 length equals 14 residues. The CDR3 DNA is TGCGCCAGCAGCTTGGTCGGGTGGAACACTGAAGCTTTCTTT. Amino acid sequence: CASSLVGWNTEAFF.

This clonotype has a count of ten or more. This rearrangement joins TRBV28 to TRBJ1-1; TRBD1 might be the D (5 bases). Germline CDR1 MDHEN, CDR2 SYDVKM. The CDR3 is made up of 14 amino acids. With 5 bases removed from V and 6 bases from J, the gap between germline ends came to 16 bases. This chain's CDR3 is CASSPLGGSPEAFF. CDR3 coding DNA: TGTGCCAGCAGTCCCCTTGGGGGGAGCCCTGAAGCTTTCTTT.

This clonotype was picked up a small number of times. The genes are TRBV4-1 and TRBJ1-1; D may be TRBD1 (5 bases). The germline CDR1 and CDR2 sequences are MGHRA and YSYEKL. This CDR3 contains 13 residues. The ends were cut back, 0 bases at V and 8 bases at J, with 10 bases in the middle. CDR3 residues: CASSQDGRGEAFF. The DNA for the CDR3 is TGCGCCAGCAGCCAAGACGGTCGGGGGGAAGCTTTCTTT.

The V call is TRBV20-1, the J call TRBJ1-1; no clear D. Trimming cost V 0 bases and J 0 bases, with 8 bases left between them. CDR3 length: 14 amino acids. Germline lookup yields CDR1 DFQATT and CDR2 SNEGSKA (reference sequence). CDR3 nucleotide sequence: TGCAGTGCTAGAGATCCCCGGATGAACACTGAAGCTTTCTTT. Translated: CSARDPRMNTEAFF.

Remarks on this clonotype: A much larger clone is a single base away; this may be a read error. The chain carries TRBV20-1 and TRBJ1-5, with D possibly being TRBD1 (5 bases). Per the germline V gene, CDR1 is DFQATT and CDR2 is SNEGSKA (reference sequence). The CDR3 totals 15 residues. CDR3 loop: CSASSTGRFNQPRHF. CDR3 sequence (DNA): TGCAGTGCTAGTTCTACAGGCCGCTTCAATCAGCCCCGGCATTTT.

V gene TRBV10-2 combines with J gene TRBJ2-5, with 9 bases fitting TRBD2. The germline V gene encodes CDR1 WSHSY and CDR2 SAAADI. The ends lost 8 bases at V and 5 bases at J; junction bases unmatched: 6. This CDR3 region has 13 residues. Here the CDR3 DNA reads TGCGCCAGCCGTAGCGGGGGAGGTGAGACCCAGTACTTC. It yields the protein CASRSGGGETQYF.

The chain combines TRBV12-3 or TRBV12-4 with TRBJ1-2; D is unclear. Between the trimmed V and J ends, which lost 8 bases and 3 bases, there was a span of 19 bases. The CDR3 sequence is 15 residues long. This CDR3 reads CASSISPQTYYGYTF. In nucleotides, the CDR3 is TGTGCCAGCTCCATTTCCCCACAGACCTACTATGGCTACACCTTC.